Detailed here is one T cell receptor beta chain. TCRdb reanalysed the 5' RACE reads using MiXCR and keeps one entry per CDR3 protein. The sample carries 350,000 to 450,000 distinct CDR3 sequences, 20% recorded once. There are 15 residues in the CDR3. Per germline, CDR1 LGHDT and CDR2 YNNKEL (reference sequence). Trimming pared 5 bases from V and 11 bases from J, leaving 22 bases between. This record belongs to a study of T-cell memory formation after mild COVID-19. Sequencing was performed on PBMCs or a T cell subset sorted from them (not recorded which). The sequence derives from an adult woman who had mild COVID-19 (a few samples of this study predate the infection). Cell type and time point are not known. This chain joins TRBV3-1 and TRBJ2-1, with D unclear. The CDR3 DNA reads TGTGCCAGCAGCGAGATGCTTGCGTACTCGCCTAAGCAGTTCTTC. Translation gives CASSEMLAYSPKQFF.